The TCR beta chain under discussion was sequenced for a study of shared T cell receptors in the human thymus. Germline values: CDR1 MGHRA, CDR2 YSYEKL. The CDR3 covers 14 residues. This clone appeared once. At one end the junction does not follow the germline gene, possibly because of a read error. Generated by immunoSEQ multiplex PCR, the TCRdb table keeps only in-frame clones and is missing some. The data hold 700,000 or so clones, with approximately 85% observed a single time. The sample was also linked to a second study, of human thymus T cells.

The sequence came from a girl under two years old with a congenital heart defect. Sequencing was carried out using thymocytes. The V and J genes are TRBV4-1 and TRBJ2-3; D perhaps matches TRBD1 (6 bases). This CDR3 is CASSQDDRLGDRVF. Here the CDR3 DNA reads TGCGCCAGCAGCCAAGACGACAGGTTGGGAGACCGAGTTTTT.